Below are 29 T cell receptor beta chains sequenced from a single sample in a study of human T cells and chemical hapten exposure. TCRdb called the RACE reads again in MiXCR, with one record for every CDR3 protein. The table lists approximately 91,000 distinct CDR3 sequences, roughly 10% of them singletons, with 1.5% to 2% in the top ten. The time point was: patch test 2, 6 weeks after DPC sensitization. Treatment reported: therapeutic diphenylcyclopropenone sensitization with weekly scalp DPC. The specimen comprised whole blood, sampled in connection with sensitization to the hapten diphenylcyclopropenone (DPC). These receptors originate from a man aged 18 to 30 with alopecia areata. Some clones in this sample may be carry-over from other donors' samples.

This clonotype was detected a few times. CDR3 DNA: TGCAGTGCCCGAGGGGACGATGAGCAGTTCTTC. Protein: CSARGDDEQFF. This chain uses TRBV20-1 with TRBJ2-1; either TRBD1 or TRBD2 may fit D (5 bases each). Trimming pared 6 bases from V and 8 bases from J, leaving 11 bases between. Germline V lookup: CDR1 DFQATT, CDR2 SNEGSKA (reference sequence). This CDR3 spans 11 amino acids.

The chain couples TRBV11-3 to TRBJ2-3; TRBD2 is a possible D gene (6 bases). This CDR3 contains 16 residues. Germline values: CDR1 SGHNT, CDR2 YENEEA. V was pared by 4 bases and J by 1 base, with 15 bases between. CDR3 nucleotide sequence: TGTGCCAGCAGCTCAGGGACCGGGGGTGGCACAGATACGCAGTATTTT. Amino acid sequence: CASSSGTGGGTDTQYF. Using reference TRBV11-3 and TRBJ2-3 for the parts outside the CDR3, the full variable domain is EAGVVQSPRYKIIEKKQPVAFWCNPISGHNTLYWYLQNLGQGPELLIRYENEEAVDDSQLPKDRFSAERLKGVDSTLKIQPAELGDSAVYLCASSSGTGGGTDTQYFGPGTRLTVL.

Many counts were recorded for this clonotype. The CDR3 loop is CASSGPGRTEAFF. For the CDR3, the DNA is TGCGCCAGCAGTGGTCCGGGACGGACTGAAGCTTTCTTT. The chain uses TRBV10-1 and TRBJ1-1, with TRBD1 as a possible D gene (5 bases). The CDR3 is 13 amino acids. The germline CDR1 and CDR2 sequences are WNHNN and SYGVQD (reference sequence). V lost 4 bases, J lost 5 bases, and 11 bases lay in between.

Concerning this clonotype itself: A much more abundant neighbour one base away suggests this may be a read error. The gene calls are TRBV6-2 or TRBV6-3 and TRBJ1-2, with 9 bases matching TRBD1. This CDR3 has 15 amino acids. CDR1 is MNHEY and CDR2 is SVGEGT in the germline V gene. As DNA, the CDR3 is TGTGCCAGCAGTCTCTCCGGGACAGGGATCTATTGCTACACCTTC. Its protein is CASSLSGTGIYCYTF.

The rearrangement uses TRBV7-2 and TRBJ1-1; no definite D call. Germline values: CDR1 SGHTA, CDR2 FQGNSA. There are 13 residues in the CDR3. Deletions cut 5 bases from V and 8 bases from J, with 15 bases between. The CDR3: CASSPEARIEAFF. CDR3 bases: TGTGCCAGCAGCCCCGAGGCGCGGATCGAAGCTTTCTTT.

The V and J genes are TRBV6-2 or TRBV6-3 and TRBJ2-3; possible D gene TRBD2, 6 bases. V was trimmed by 2 bases and J by 2 bases, leaving 11 bases between them. CDR1 and CDR2 (germline): MNHEY, SVGEGT. The CDR3 runs to 15 residues. CDR3 DNA: TGTGCCAGCAGTTACGCCGGGACTCACACAGATACGCAGTATTTT. Protein product: CASSYAGTHTDTQYF.

The chain has TRBV12-3 or TRBV12-4 and TRBJ1-6; 10 positions agree with TRBD1. Trimming at V came to 6 bases and at J to 11 bases, leaving 4 bases not matched to a gene. CDR3 length equals 13 residues. CDR3 amino acids: CASRGTGETPLHF. As DNA, the CDR3 is TGTGCCAGCAGGGGGACAGGGGAAACACCCCTCCACTTT.

J is TRBJ2-7 and V is TRBV4-1; 8 nucleotides line up with TRBD1. With 1 base clipped from V and 4 bases from J, the junction kept 6 bases outside the gene matches. This CDR3 spans 15 amino acids. The germline CDR1 and CDR2 sequences are MGHRA and YSYEKL. CDR3 region: CASSQGFRGQYEQYF. For the CDR3, the DNA is TGCGCCAGCAGCCAAGGCTTCAGGGGGCAGTACGAGCAGTACTTC.

This clonotype was found a few times. The rearrangement uses TRBV6-2 or TRBV6-3 and TRBJ1-1, with a weak D call TRBD1 (6 bases). The CDR3 totals 15 residues. Germline V gene data show CDR1 as MNHEY and CDR2 as SVGEGT. V lost 2 bases and J 4 bases, leaving 14 bases between the germline ends. CDR3 sequence reads: CASSYGFRGGTEAFF. Here the CDR3 DNA reads TGTGCCAGCAGTTACGGCTTCAGGGGTGGCACTGAAGCTTTCTTT.

This chain connects TRBV7-9 to TRBJ2-3; no clear D gene. Germline V gene data show CDR1 as SEHNR and CDR2 as FQNEAQ (reference sequence). This CDR3 comprises 14 residues. V gave up 5 bases and J gave up 1 base, with 10 bases separating them. CDR3 in amino acids: CASSKGKGTDTQYF. The CDR3 nucleotides are TGTGCCAGCAGCAAGGGTAAGGGCACAGATACGCAGTATTTT.

This clonotype was counted ten times or more. V gene TRBV11-2 combines with J gene TRBJ2-5; D unresolved. The V end was cut by 4 bases, the J end by 7 bases, with 7 bases between. CDR1 and CDR2 from the germline V gene are SGHAT and FQNNGV. This CDR3 has 11 residues. CDR3 amino acids: CASSSSRTQYF. Written as DNA, the CDR3 is TGTGCCAGCAGCTCTTCGAGGACCCAGTACTTC. Using reference TRBV11-2 and TRBJ2-5 for the parts outside the CDR3, the full variable domain is EAGVAQSPRYKIIEKRQSVAFWCNPISGHATLYWYQQILGQGPKLLIQFQNNGVVDDSQLPKDRFSAERLKGVDSTLKIQPAKLEDSAVYLCASSSSRTQYFGPGTRLLVL.

This clonotype was observed many times. The chain uses TRBV24-1 and TRBJ2-5, with 9 bases identical to TRBD1. CDR1 is KGHDR, CDR2 SFDVKD, per germline. This CDR3 spans 16 amino acids. The junction had 9 bases not matched to a gene; V was cut back by 4 bases and J by 4 bases. CDR3 nucleotides: TGTGCCACCAGTGACCCTGGACAGGGGCAAGGAGAGACCCAGTACTTC. Protein sequence: CATSDPGQGQGETQYF.

This clonotype has at least ten counts. CDR3 nucleotide sequence: TGTGCCAGCAGGGCCACCGGGGCTTACACCGGGGAGCTGTTTTTT. The encoded protein is CASRATGAYTGELFF. The J gene is TRBJ2-2, the V gene TRBV6-2 or TRBV6-3; D tentatively reads TRBD1 or TRBD2 (5 bases each). This CDR3 spans 15 amino acids. CDR1 MNHEY and CDR2 SVGEGT come from the germline V gene. V was trimmed by 6 bases and J by 3 bases, leaving 14 bases between them.

V usage is TRBV13 and J usage is TRBJ2-1; the D is unclear. Trimming shortened V by 5 bases and J by 4 bases, and 9 bases separated the two germline ends. The CDR3 runs 13 residues. The germline gives CDR1 PRHDT, CDR2 FYEKMQ (reference sequence). CDR3 region: CASSPRAYNEQFF. CDR3 nucleotide sequence: TGTGCCAGCAGCCCACGAGCGTACAATGAGCAGTTCTTC.

This clonotype was counted a few times. The rearrangement links TRBV11-1 to TRBJ1-1, with D possibly being TRBD1 (5 bases). V was pared by 8 bases and J by 7 bases, with 11 bases between. The CDR3 runs 11 residues. Germline V gene data show CDR1 as SGHAT and CDR2 as FQDESV (reference sequence). CDR3 coding DNA: TGTGCCAGCGCCTGGGGGATTGAAGCTTTCTTT. This translates into CASAWGIEAFF.

The chain carries TRBV28 and TRBJ2-7; D gene ambiguous. The CDR3 is made up of 15 amino acids. Trimming removed 5 bases from V and 2 bases from J, with 16 bases in between. Germline CDR1 MDHEN, CDR2 SYDVKM. CDR3 sequence reads: CASSLLPVQPYEQYF. The CDR3 DNA follows: TGTGCCAGCAGTCTCCTCCCAGTACAACCCTACGAGCAGTACTTC.

This clonotype has only a few counts. The V gene is TRBV4-3, the J gene TRBJ2-7; 8 bases fit TRBD2. CDR1 is LGHNA and CDR2 is YSLEER in the germline V gene. The V gene end was trimmed by 4 bases and the J gene end by 3 bases; junction bases not matched to a gene: 17. The CDR3 covers 18 residues. The CDR3 sequence: CASSLQGSGGARLYEQYF. The CDR3 coding sequence is TGCGCCAGCAGCCTCCAGGGCAGCGGGGGAGCTAGGCTCTACGAGCAGTACTTC.

This clonotype was detected only a few times. V and J are TRBV4-3 and TRBJ2-1; D is perhaps TRBD1 (5 bases). The CDR3 is 14 amino acids. Germline lookup yields CDR1 LGHNA and CDR2 YSLEER. Trimming removed 2 bases from V and 5 bases from J, with 10 bases in between. This CDR3 reads CASSQQLQDNEQFF. The CDR3 DNA reads TGCGCCAGCAGCCAACAATTACAGGACAATGAGCAGTTCTTC.

In its sample, this clonotype was seen many times. The chain carries TRBV29-1 and TRBJ1-2; tentatively, D is TRBD1 (6 bases). In germline, CDR1 is SQVTM, CDR2 ANQGSEA. Trimming took off 4 bases at V and 8 bases at J, with 17 bases between the two ends. The CDR3 loop spans 13 amino acids. CDR3 coding DNA: TGCAGCGTTGCGTCAGGGGAGTGGAAAGGCTACACCTTC. Amino acids: CSVASGEWKGYTF.

In the case of this clonotype: Because the CDR3 is missing its conserved closing phenylalanine or tryptophan, this is likely a read error. The chain joins TRBV10-2 to TRBJ1-2; no clear D. The CDR3 totals 12 residues. CDR1 WSHSY and CDR2 SAAADI come from the germline V gene. Trimming took 2 bases from V and 5 from J, leaving 6 bases between them. CDR3 DNA sequence: TGCGCCAGCAGTGAGAACGGATATGGCTACACCTAC. Residues: CASSENGYGYTY.

This clonotype was seen a handful of times. This rearrangement joins TRBV5-6 to TRBJ2-5; D assignment may be TRBD1 or TRBD2 (5 bases each). Germline V gene data show CDR1 as SGHDT and CDR2 as YYEEEE. CDR3 length: 14 residues. Trimming stripped 7 bases from V and 2 bases from J, with 15 bases between. The CDR3: CASVLGRYQETQYF. The CDR3 bases are TGTGCCAGCGTATTGGGACGCTATCAAGAGACCCAGTACTTC.

This clonotype was observed a few times. The rearrangement uses TRBV12-3 or TRBV12-4 and TRBJ2-1; no clear D gene. V was shortened by 6 bases and J by 6 bases, with 9 bases between the two germline ends. CDR3 length: 12 residues. The CDR3 bases are TGTGCCAGCAGCAAAACCTCCAATGAGCAGTTCTTC. Translated: CASSKTSNEQFF.

This clonotype occurred many times. The chain carries TRBV2 and TRBJ1-1; D is perhaps TRBD1 (5 bases). V lost 10 bases, J lost 3 bases, and 12 bases lay in between. This CDR3 region has 12 residues. Per the germline V gene, CDR1 is SNHLY and CDR2 is FYNNEI. CDR3 sequence: CANPRGYTEAFF. CDR3 nucleotides: TGTGCCAACCCCCGGGGGTACACTGAAGCTTTCTTT.

This clonotype was observed a handful of times. The genes are TRBV4-3 and TRBJ2-1; D is perhaps TRBD1 (7 bases). Germline V gene data show CDR1 as LGHNA and CDR2 as YSLEER. This CDR3 spans 15 amino acids. V dropped 0 bases and J dropped 3 bases, with 9 bases sitting between them. Written as DNA, the CDR3 is TGCGCCAGCAGCCAAGACAGGGGGGACTACAATGAGCAGTTCTTC. It is translated as CASSQDRGDYNEQFF.

The sample holds many counts of this clonotype. The CDR3, as DNA: TGTGCCAGCAGTTACTCGTATCCCGGGACCGACTATGGCTACACCTTC. Amino acid sequence: CASSYSYPGTDYGYTF. The chain links TRBV6-5 to TRBJ1-2; D is possibly TRBD1 (5 bases). The germline V gene has CDR1 MNHEY and CDR2 SVGAGI. This CDR3 comprises 16 residues. V dropped 0 bases and J dropped 3 bases, with 14 bases sitting between them.

The chain uses TRBV28 and TRBJ1-1; D unclear. Germline V CDR1 and CDR2: MDHEN, SYDVKM. The CDR3 totals 15 residues. Trimming removed 5 bases at V and 4 bases at J, with 17 bases between. Here the CDR3 reads CASSPPIRMVTEAFF. The CDR3 coding sequence is TGTGCCAGCAGTCCCCCGATCAGGATGGTCACTGAAGCTTTCTTT.

This clonotype was counted ten times or more. V usage is TRBV7-8 and J usage is TRBJ2-2; D uncertain. CDR3 length: 14 amino acids. V was shortened by 4 bases and J by 6 bases, with 12 bases between the two germline ends. Germline V gene lookup returns CDR1 SGHVS and CDR2 FQNEAQ. CDR3 DNA: TGTGCCAGCAGCTCAGAACGGGTTTCCGGGGAGCTGTTTTTT. Translation gives CASSSERVSGELFF.

The chain employs TRBV12-3 or TRBV12-4 and TRBJ2-1; 9 positions agree with TRBD2. Losses at the gene ends were 5 bases for V and 9 bases for J; bases not matched to a gene: 14. This CDR3 has 16 amino acids. CDR3 nucleotide sequence: TGTGCCAGCAGTCCTACTACTAGCGGGTCCCTTGTTGAGCAGTTCTTC. Translation: CASSPTTSGSLVEQFF.

V usage is TRBV7-2 and J usage is TRBJ1-3; 7 bases agree with TRBD1. The ends lost 5 bases at V and 4 bases at J; junction bases unmatched: 5. Germline V gene sequence: CDR1 SGHTA, CDR2 FQGNSA. The CDR3 sequence is 14 residues long. CDR3 nucleotides: TGTGCCAGCAGCGCGACAGGGAGGGGAAACACCATATATTTT. Amino acid sequence: CASSATGRGNTIYF.